The following is a TCR beta chain sequence with its context. The data stem from a study of neoadjuvant anti-PD-1 for oral cavity cancer. Whole-study context: Non-progressing patients received a fourth nivolumab dose near day 43, then surgery on days 50-56.

CDR1 is SEHNR, CDR2 FQNEAQ, per germline (reference sequence). With 3 bases removed from V and 10 bases from J, the gap between germline ends came to 12 bases. The CDR3 spans 12 residues. Cohort: HPV-negative, locally advanced oral cavity squamous cell carcinoma patients. Most PBMC samples had approximately 440 ng input DNA in six replicates. Profiled with immunoSEQ multiplex PCR; TCRdb holds only in-frame clones, not every one. The sample consists of around 30,000 clones, 87% of them appearing once. The chain uses TRBV7-9 and TRBJ1-2; maybe TRBD1 (6 bases). The clonotype originates from a person between 35 and 79 years old with oral cavity squamous cell carcinoma. The starting material was PBMCs, obtained before nivolumab (anti-PD-1) treatment. In nucleotides, the CDR3 is TGTGCCAGCAGCTTGGGGGGGGCCCTCTACACCTTC. It specifies CASSLGGALYTF.